What follows are 29 T cell receptor beta chains derived from one specimen sequenced in a study of cytomegalovirus exposure and HLA in healthy donors. Primers included in the PCR were 60 Vbeta and 13 Jbeta primers. Sequencing used immunoSEQ multiplex PCR; TCRdb keeps in-frame clones, though not all of them. The data contain around 75,000 clones, around 82% of them singletons. Sample: PBMCs. These receptors originate from a man aged 40-49 years in good health and CMV-seronegative.

This rearrangement joins TRBV9 to TRBJ2-1, with D possibly TRBD2 on 5 matching bases. Trimming took off 3 bases at V and 1 base at J, with 17 bases between the two ends. The CDR3 has 17 residues. Germline-derived CDR1 and CDR2 are SGDLS and YYNGEE. CDR3 in amino acids: CASSEPLSGNSYNEQFF. The CDR3 DNA sequence: TGTGCCAGCAGCGAGCCCCTAAGCGGAAATTCCTACAATGAGCAGTTCTTC.

The chain couples TRBV30 to TRBJ2-7, with no clear D. CDR3 length: 13 residues. Germline V gives CDR1 GTSNPN, CDR2 SVGIG (reference sequence). V gave up 0 bases and J gave up 6 bases, with 12 bases separating them. CDR3 region: CAWSVQPVREQYF. The CDR3 nucleotides read TGTGCCTGGAGTGTACAGCCAGTCCGCGAGCAGTACTTC.

The chain recombines TRBV6-4 with TRBJ1-2; 7 bases are a match to TRBD1. The CDR3 is made up of 14 amino acids. V gave up 6 bases and J gave up 4 bases; unmatched junction bases: 8. Germline lookup yields CDR1 MRHNA and CDR2 SNTAGT. CDR3 in DNA: TGTGCCAGCAGCCCGGGGGACAGTACCTATGGCTACACCTTC. It yields the protein CASSPGDSTYGYTF.

The chain couples TRBV6-1 to TRBJ1-5, with a tentative D call TRBD1 (5 bases). Trimming took off 0 bases at V and 3 bases at J, with 15 bases between the two ends. The germline V gene encodes CDR1 MNHNS and CDR2 SASEGT. The CDR3 sequence is 17 residues long. CDR3 amino acids: CASSEAQGSRFNQPQHF. The CDR3 DNA sequence: TGTGCCAGCAGTGAAGCGCAGGGTAGCAGATTCAATCAGCCCCAGCATTTT.

The chain is built from TRBV27 and TRBJ2-7; 9 positions agree with TRBD1. With 1 base clipped from V and 3 bases from J, the junction kept 4 bases outside the gene matches. This CDR3 region has 15 residues. Per the germline V gene, CDR1 is MNHEY and CDR2 is SMNVEV (reference sequence). The DNA of the CDR3 is TGTGCCAGCAGTTTATACGGGACAGGGTTCTACGAGCAGTACTTC. Translating gives CASSLYGTGFYEQYF.

This clone is a singleton in its sample. The chain carries TRBV7-3 and TRBJ1-1, with D tentatively TRBD1 (5 bases). Germline V lookup: CDR1 SGHTA, CDR2 FQGTGA. V was cut by 6 bases and J by 1 base, with 21 bases left in between. This CDR3 spans 17 amino acids. The CDR3 spells CASSPNPGLDRNTEAFF. The CDR3, as DNA: TGTGCCAGCAGTCCCAACCCAGGCCTCGACAGGAACACTGAAGCTTTCTTT.

The rearrangement uses TRBV19 and TRBJ1-1; no reliable D call. Germline CDR1 is LNHDA and CDR2 is SQIVND (reference sequence). Trimming pared 6 bases from V and 0 bases from J, leaving 11 bases between. CDR3 size: 14 residues. The CDR3 is CASSGMLMNTEAFF. CDR3 bases: TGTGCCAGTAGCGGGATGCTAATGAACACTGAAGCTTTCTTT.

This chain connects TRBV11-2 to TRBJ1-5; 8 bases are a match to TRBD1. Trimming removed 0 bases from V and 3 bases from J; junction bases left unmatched: 7. The CDR3 spans 17 residues. Germline V gives CDR1 SGHAT, CDR2 FQNNGV. The CDR3 reads CASSLDLDRADNQPQHF. The CDR3 DNA follows: TGTGCCAGCAGCTTAGATTTGGACAGGGCTGACAATCAGCCCCAGCATTTT.

This clone was recorded only once. The J gene is TRBJ1-1, the V gene TRBV29-1; D call uncertain. The CDR3 is 12 amino acids. V lost 3 bases to trimming and J lost 5 bases, with 10 bases between them. Germline CDR1 and CDR2: SQVTM and ANQGSEA. This chain's CDR3 is CSVDFRRTEAFF. The DNA for the CDR3 is TGCAGCGTTGATTTCAGGAGGACTGAAGCTTTCTTT.

The chain is built from TRBV27 and TRBJ2-3; tentatively, D is TRBD2 (5 bases). The CDR3 loop spans 17 amino acids. The V end lost 4 bases, the J end lost 0 bases, and 17 bases lay between the germline ends. Germline CDR1 reads MNHEY; CDR2 reads SMNVEV (reference sequence). In nucleotides, the CDR3 is TGTGCCAGCAGTTCCTCCGCTCCGGGGTACAGCACAGATACGCAGTATTTT. Protein product: CASSSSAPGYSTDTQYF.

The chain uses TRBV18 and TRBJ1-5; TRBD1 aligns across 10 bases. This CDR3 comprises 19 residues. Germline CDR1 is KGHSH and CDR2 is LQKENI. The V segment lost 3 bases and the J segment 6 bases; nucleotides outside the gene matches: 17. For the CDR3, the DNA is TGTGCCAGCTCACCGATAGCAAGTACCGGGACAGGGGTTTCTCAGCCCCAGCATTTT. This codes for CASSPIASTGTGVSQPQHF.

J is TRBJ2-4 and V is TRBV9; possible D gene TRBD1, 5 bases. The CDR3 runs 13 residues. Trimming shortened V by 0 bases and J by 14 bases, and 15 bases separated the two germline ends. CDR1 SGDLS and CDR2 YYNGEE come from the germline V gene. CDR3 amino acids: CASSVVGGRVKYF. CDR3 DNA sequence: TGTGCCAGCAGCGTAGTAGGTGGCAGGGTGAAGTACTTC. The full variable domain, with the rest looked up from reference TRBV9 and TRBJ2-4, is DSGVTQTPKHLITATGQRVTLRCSPRSGDLSVYWYQQSLDQGLQFLIQYYNGEERAKGNILERFSAQQFPDLHSELNLSSLELGDSALYFCASSVVGGRVKYFGAGTRLSVL.

This chain joins TRBV7-3 and TRBJ2-1; a weak D match, TRBD2 (5 bases). Germline CDR1 SGHTA, CDR2 FQGTGA. V lost 5 bases to trimming and J lost 0 bases, with 11 bases between them. CDR3 length equals 15 residues. The CDR3 loop reads CASSRGLNSYNEQFF. CDR3 DNA sequence: TGTGCCAGCAGCCGAGGACTGAACTCCTACAATGAGCAGTTCTTC.

The chain couples TRBV5-4 to TRBJ1-2; 8 nucleotides agree with TRBD1. V lost 3 bases to trimming and J lost 2 bases; unmatched junction nucleotides: 3. Germline V gene lookup returns CDR1 SGHNT and CDR2 YYREEE (reference sequence). There are 14 residues in the CDR3. Here the CDR3 reads CASSSGQGNYGYTF. Written as DNA, the CDR3 is TGTGCCAGCAGCTCCGGACAGGGCAACTATGGCTACACCTTC. Full variable domain (rest looked up from reference TRBV5-4 and TRBJ1-2): ETGVTQSPTHLIKTRGQQVTLRCSSQSGHNTVSWYQQALGQGPQFIFQYYREEENGRGNFPPRFSGLQFPNYSSELNVNALELDDSALYLCASSSGQGNYGYTFGSGTRLTVV.

V gene TRBV28 combines with J gene TRBJ1-3; possibly TRBD1 for D (5 bases). The CDR3 covers 15 residues. The ends were cut back, 7 bases at V and 2 bases at J, with 15 bases in the middle. Germline V CDR1 and CDR2: MDHEN, SYDVKM. The CDR3 spells CASTLGGTAGNTIYF. Written as DNA, the CDR3 is TGTGCCAGCACCTTGGGGGGGACCGCTGGAAACACCATATATTTT.

This clone came up a few times. The V and J genes are TRBV11-2 and TRBJ1-3; the match to TRBD1 covers 9 bases. This CDR3 comprises 16 residues. Trimming cost V 2 bases and J 0 bases; bases outside gene matches: 2. Germline V lookup: CDR1 SGHAT, CDR2 FQNNGV. This CDR3 is CASSLTTGGSGNTIYF. CDR3 coding DNA: TGTGCCAGCAGCTTAACGACAGGGGGCTCTGGAAACACCATATATTTT.

The genes are TRBV18 and TRBJ1-4; perhaps TRBD1 as D (6 bases). CDR1 KGHSH and CDR2 LQKENI come from the germline V gene. This CDR3 is built from 20 residues. Trimming shortened V by 2 bases and J by 0 bases, and 22 bases separated the two germline ends. CDR3 in amino acids: CASSPIWGDGGGPTNEKLFF. Written as DNA, the CDR3 is TGTGCCAGCTCACCAATTTGGGGCGACGGGGGGGGGCCAACTAATGAAAAACTGTTTTTT.

The chain carries TRBV6-1 and TRBJ2-7; 9 nucleotides match TRBD2. This CDR3 spans 16 amino acids. The germline V gene has CDR1 MNHNS and CDR2 SASEGT. J was trimmed by 2 bases and V by 1 base; bases with no gene match: 6. The CDR3 spells CASSEGPAGGPYEQYF. The CDR3 DNA sequence: TGTGCCAGCAGTGAAGGGCCAGCGGGGGGACCCTACGAGCAGTACTTC.

The chain combines TRBV25-1 with TRBJ1-3, with D perhaps matching TRBD1 (5 bases). Trimming took off 3 bases at V and 0 bases at J, with 12 bases between the two ends. Germline assignment: CDR1 MGHDK and CDR2 SYGVNS. This CDR3 comprises 16 residues. CDR3 bases: TGTGCCAGCAGTGACGTGACAGCTTCCTCTGGAAACACCATATATTTT. This gives the protein CASSDVTASSGNTIYF.

The CDR3 region has the DNA TGCGCCAGCACCTCGGGGTCCCCCGAGACCCAGTACTTC. Translation gives CASTSGSPETQYF. The chain carries TRBV10-2 and TRBJ2-5, with D possibly being TRBD2 (5 bases). V was trimmed by 7 bases and J by 5 bases, leaving 14 bases between them. Germline loops: CDR1 WSHSY, CDR2 SAAADI. The length of the CDR3 is 13 residues.

V usage is TRBV7-6 and J usage is TRBJ2-3; TRBD1 agrees at 7 bases. The junction had 2 bases not matched to a gene; V was cut back by 5 bases and J by 9 bases. Germline CDR1 SGHVS, CDR2 FNYEAQ. The CDR3 has 11 amino acids. CDR3 sequence: CASSMTGTQYF. As DNA, the CDR3 is TGTGCCAGCAGCATGACAGGGACGCAGTATTTT.

J is TRBJ2-5 and V is TRBV2, with 11 bases lining up with TRBD2. Losses at the gene ends were 1 base for V and 1 base for J; bases not matched to a gene: 2. CDR3 size: 16 residues. Germline CDR1 and CDR2: SNHLY and FYNNEI. The CDR3 DNA sequence: TGTGCCAGCAGTGAAGGACTAGCGGGGATCCAAGAGACCCAGTACTTC. It codes for CASSEGLAGIQETQYF.

The chain has TRBV18 and TRBJ2-7; D possibly corresponds to TRBD1 (5 bases). The V gene lost 3 bases and the J gene lost 5 bases, with 17 bases spanning the gap. Germline V gene lookup returns CDR1 KGHSH and CDR2 LQKENI. The CDR3 has 15 residues. The CDR3 DNA is TGTGCCAGCTCACCGGGCGAGAAAAGGGGCCACGAGCAGTACTTC. Translating gives CASSPGEKRGHEQYF. Based on the CDR3 plus reference TRBV18 and TRBJ2-7, the full variable domain is NAGVMQNPRHLVRRRGQEARLRCSPMKGHSHVYWYRQLPEEGLKFMVYLQKENIIDESGMPKERFSAEFPKEGPSILRIQQVVRGDSAAYFCASSPGEKRGHEQYFGPGTRLTVT.

The V and J genes are TRBV29-1 and TRBJ1-1; D is unresolved. The CDR3 is 13 amino acids. V was clipped by 6 bases and J by 4 bases, with 15 bases between them. The germline V gene has CDR1 SQVTM and CDR2 ANQGSEA. The CDR3 is CSVESAPGTEAFF. DNA for the CDR3: TGCAGCGTGGAGAGTGCGCCGGGCACTGAAGCTTTCTTT.

V is TRBV7-2 and J is TRBJ1-5, with D perhaps TRBD1 (5 bases). Trimming left V 4 bases short and J 7 bases short, with 20 bases between. The CDR3 is 16 amino acids. Germline lookup yields CDR1 SGHTA and CDR2 FQGNSA. CDR3: CASSSRGALGGQPQHF. The DNA of the CDR3 is TGTGCCAGCAGCTCCCGCGGGGCCCTAGGTGGACAGCCCCAGCATTTT.

The chain uses TRBV7-9 and TRBJ1-3; 8 bases align to TRBD1. V was clipped by 5 bases and J by 4 bases; unmatched bases: 10. Germline V CDR1 and CDR2: SEHNR, FQNEAQ (reference sequence). The CDR3 spans 16 residues. The CDR3: CASSPLQGASGNTIYF. CDR3 coding DNA: TGTGCCAGCAGCCCCCTCCAGGGGGCGAGCGGAAACACCATATATTTT.

V is TRBV29-1 and J is TRBJ1-2; a possible D gene is TRBD1 (6 bases). Trimming stripped 4 bases from V and 10 bases from J, with 13 bases between. The CDR3 length is 11 residues. The germline CDR1 and CDR2 sequences are SQVTM and ANQGSEA. CDR3 in DNA: TGCAGCGTTGCGACAGGTGGTGACTACACCTTC. Translating gives CSVATGGDYTF.

This sequence joins TRBV19 and TRBJ2-5; 7 bases are shared with TRBD1. CDR1 is LNHDA, CDR2 SQIVND, per germline (reference sequence). J was trimmed by 5 bases and V by 5 bases; bases with no gene match: 11. CDR3 size: 15 residues. The CDR3 loop is CASSLDRDYAETQYF. For the CDR3, the DNA is TGTGCCAGTAGTCTCGACAGGGATTATGCGGAGACCCAGTACTTC.

V usage is TRBV14 and J usage is TRBJ2-5; 8 bases match TRBD2. This CDR3 spans 15 amino acids. J was trimmed by 3 bases and V by 5 bases; bases with no gene match: 8. The germline V gene has CDR1 SGHDN and CDR2 FVKESK. CDR3 residues: CASSDLLAVKETQYF. CDR3 coding DNA: TGTGCCAGCAGCGATCTACTAGCGGTGAAAGAGACCCAGTACTTC.